These 5 T cell receptor beta chains share one sample of origin, sequenced in a study of sequential checkpoint blockade in melanoma. Produced via immunoSEQ multiplex PCR; TCRdb's table is partial and in-frame only. Of under 9,500 clones in the sample, about 50% were seen once. The treatment: randomized to nivolumab then ipilimumab (arm A) or the reverse (arm B). The sequences come from CD8+ T cells sorted from blood (inferred from file names), collected from a patient given nivolumab and ipilimumab in sequence. The receptors come from a human donor with melanoma.

V gene TRBV10-1 combines with J gene TRBJ2-5; possibly TRBD2 for D (6 bases). The CDR3 totals 13 residues. Germline assignment: CDR1 WNHNN and CDR2 SYGVQD (reference sequence). V shed 2 bases and J shed 3 bases, with 7 bases lying between them. In DNA form, the CDR3 reads TGCGCCAGCAGTGAGCCTAGCGAAGAGACCCAGTACTTC. Translating gives CASSEPSEETQYF.

This clone was seen once. The chain carries TRBV28 and TRBJ1-4, with 7 bases aligning to TRBD1. This CDR3 region has 14 residues. Trimming cost V 5 bases and J 8 bases; bases outside gene matches: 8. Germline CDR1 reads MDHEN; CDR2 reads SYDVKM. The CDR3 bases are TGTGCCAGCAGTCTCGGACAGGAGGTCGAAAAACTGTTTTTT. Its translation: CASSLGQEVEKLFF. Drawing the rest from reference TRBV28 and TRBJ1-4, the complete variable domain is DVKVTQSSRYLVKRTGEKVFLECVQDMDHENMFWYRQDPGLGLRLIYFSYDVKMKEKGDIPEGYSVSREKKERFSLILESASTNQTSMYLCASSLGQEVEKLFFGSGTQLSVL.

The V call is TRBV7-9, the J call TRBJ2-3; 10 bases agree with TRBD2. J lost 6 bases, V lost 1 base, and 4 bases had no gene match. Germline-derived CDR1 and CDR2 are SEHNR and FQNEAQ (reference sequence). This CDR3 spans 15 amino acids. For the CDR3, the DNA is TGTGCCAGCAGCTTAGACGGAGCGGGAGGGGATACGCAGTATTTT. This codes for CASSLDGAGGDTQYF.

This clone was detected a few times. The chain has TRBV10-3 and TRBJ1-5, with a tentative D call TRBD1 (5 bases). The ends were cut back, 11 bases at V and 3 bases at J, with 14 bases in the middle. The CDR3 sequence is 13 residues long. CDR1 is ENHRY and CDR2 is SYGVKD in the germline V gene. This chain's CDR3 is CASGWGDNQPQHF. The DNA for the CDR3 is TGTGCCTCCGGGTGGGGGGACAATCAGCCCCAGCATTTT.

The rearrangement joins TRBV7-9 to TRBJ2-3; TRBD2 might be the D (5 bases). The V end lost 5 bases, the J end lost 3 bases, and 21 bases lay between the germline ends. Germline values: CDR1 SEHNR, CDR2 FQNEAQ (reference sequence). CDR3 size: 17 residues. The CDR3 DNA sequence: TGTGCCAGCAGCCCGGTATCAGGCGGGTTCATAACAGATACGCAGTATTTT. Encoded protein: CASSPVSGGFITDTQYF.